This T cell receptor (beta chain) is drawn from a study of blood T cells in healthy people across ages. The overall study: About one barcoded TCR beta cDNA was captured per two T cells.

The authors ran a second PCR of roughly 6 to 11 cycles using a sample-barcoded 5' primer and a J-beta primer mix. Every cDNA molecule carried a tag from a template-switch adaptor bearing 12 random nucleotides. TCRdb processed the 5' RACE reads anew with MiXCR; each CDR3 protein has one entry. The sample includes about 1.7 million distinct CDR3 sequences, roughly 30% of them seen just once. To note about this clonotype: Its antigen is not identified.

The CDR3 contains 14 residues. The V end was cut by 7 bases, the J end by 1 base, with 14 bases between. CDR1 is SGHTS and CDR2 is YDEGEE in the germline V gene. Study-wide points: With unsorted PBMCs, a conclusive comparison of naive versus antigen-experienced cells was not possible.

The chain combines TRBV5-8 with TRBJ1-1; no clear D gene. The sample taken for sequencing was blood. The receptor comes from a woman aged 30 to 39 in good health. The CDR3 DNA reads as TGTGCCAGCGGTCAAGGACGGGCGAACACTGAAGCTTTCTTT. Amino acid sequence: CASGQGRANTEAFF.